Listed here is a single T cell receptor beta chain. This specimen belongs to a study of shared clonotypes between healthy human individuals. Some 84 million PBMCs supplied genomic DNA for unsorted samples. Original processing notes: ImmunoSEQ junction-only sequences lacked quality scores, so their filtering differed. Generated by immunoSEQ multiplex PCR, the TCRdb table keeps only in-frame clones and is missing some. V and J calls and clone size are given by that table; D and trimming were obtained from the DNA. The table records some 530,000 clones, 70% to 80% of them present only once. The clonotype was recovered from a woman aged 40 to 50 in good health. Some clones in this sample may be carry-over from other donors' samples. Sequencing was performed on PBMCs.

The CDR3 nucleotides are TGTGCCAGCAGCCAACTCGGACTAGCGGGCTACAATGAGCAGTTCTTC. Its translation: CASSQLGLAGYNEQFF. The V gene is TRBV7-8, the J gene TRBJ2-1; 11 bases are a match to TRBD2. The germline V gene has CDR1 SGHVS and CDR2 FQNEAQ. The ends lost 5 bases at V and 3 bases at J; junction bases unmatched: 6. CDR3 length equals 16 residues.